The T cell receptor beta chain described here comes from a study of response to subunit inactivated influenza vaccine (dated by TCRdb to the late 2010s). A note on the overall study: Deep quantitative profiling of the T cell receptor repertoire was used in the study to follow responses to a trivalent subunit inactivated influenza vaccine. Points the paper makes about the study in general: The authors proposed that each seasonal influenza vaccination may bring in only a limited number of new T cells.

The library came from RT-PCR. Sequencing was carried out with an Illumina HiSeq 2500. The public reads were run again by TCRdb, first through fastp at Q25 and then through MiXCR, and only productive beta chains were kept. Here each entry gathers all rows of one CDR3 protein and keeps the most common genes and DNA. The sample includes approximately 680,000 distinct CDR3 sequences, with roughly 14% observed a single time. 11% of the sample belongs to the ten largest clones. The CDR3 holds 11 amino acids from the cysteine to the phenylalanine. The sequence is cut down to CDR3 DNA, 33 bases in frame from base 1. V lost 5 bases and J lost 12 bases; the stretch between them is 11 bases long. The germline V gene sets CDR1 to MNHEY and CDR2 to SVGAGI. Points on this clonotype: Its antigen remains undetermined. Per-base qualities were not stored, and no clone one base away is much larger.

The receptor's source is a man in his forties or fifties who received an inactivated influenza vaccine. Donor details come from another sample of the same person, matched by shared clones. Sequencing was performed on PBMCs from blood, taken 11 to 12 days after vaccination. The V gene is TRBV6-5 and the J gene is TRBJ2-4; the D gene cannot be named for sure. The CDR3 is CASSQYDTQYF. The DNA sequence is as follows: TGTGCCAGCAGTCAATACGATACTCAGTACTTC.